This T cell receptor (beta chain) was recorded in a study of Ad26.COV2.S vaccination and SARS-CoV-2 variants. Study-wide context: Ad26.COV2.S, an intramuscular injection, was given once or twice 56 days apart. Study-level findings and limits: Vaccinated individuals (as opposed to placebo recipients) had higher spike-specific TCR breadth.

The protocol was immunoSEQ multiplex PCR, while the TCRdb copy is restricted to in-frame clones and leaves out a portion. The sample carries about 400,000 clones, about four fifths recorded once. In regard to this clone: As yet, its antigen is unknown.

This CDR3 is 13 amino acids long. Germline lookup yields CDR1 LNHDA and CDR2 SQIVND (reference sequence). Trimming removed 3 bases from V and 12 bases from J; junction bases left unmatched: 11. Treatment described: some 20 received Ad26.COV2.S at low or high dose, single or two shots; a few received placebo; per-sample allocation not given. Sampling was performed 63 days after the first vaccine or placebo injection. An 18-55-year-old adult in Boston served as donor. Participants' vaccine, an Ad26 vector, delivered Wuhan-strain SARS-CoV-2 spike. This rearrangement joins TRBV19 to TRBJ2-7; 7 nucleotides match TRBD2. This clonotype originated in a person aged 18-65 years who received the Ad26.COV2.S COVID-19 vaccine or a placebo. This material consisted of peripheral blood, taken in a trial of Ad26.COV2.S vaccine versus placebo. The CDR3 here is CASSIGMGGRWYF. Written as DNA, the CDR3 is TGTGCCAGTAGTATTGGTATGGGCGGGAGATGGTACTTC.